The sequence of this T cell receptor beta chain was determined in a study of OX40 agonist ivuxolimab in advanced cancers. V shed 3 bases and J shed 3 bases, with 16 bases lying between them. This CDR3 has 16 residues. CDR1 is LNHDA, CDR2 SQIVND, per germline (reference sequence). Data came from immunoSEQ multiplex PCR; TCRdb stores just in-frame clones and leaves some out. The table shows under 20,000 clones, with approximately 80% occurring only once. The clonotype comes from an adult with an advanced solid tumor such as melanoma, head and neck, liver or kidney cancer. The source was CD4+ or CD8+ T cells sorted from blood, collected in a trial of the OX40 agonist ivuxolimab. The chain joins TRBV19 to TRBJ2-3, with TRBD2 as a possible D gene (5 bases). CDR3 protein: CASSILRAGGTDTQYF. Here the CDR3 DNA reads TGTGCCAGTAGTATCTTGAGGGCAGGTGGAACAGATACGCAGTATTTT.